This section outlines one T cell receptor (beta chain) sequence together with its context. Its antigen remains unknown. TCRdb's table, derived via immunoSEQ multiplex PCR, lists solely in-frame clones and lacks some. The data hold some 64,000 clones, with more than 75% observed a single time. This entry comes from a study of T cell responses to AZD1222 COVID-19 vaccine. Study-level points and caveats: Baseline testing showed seropositivity in only six or seven AZD1222 recipients.

The CDR3 is 14 residues long. After removal of 2 bases from V and 1 base from J, the junction contained 0 bases not matched to a gene. The germline CDR1 and CDR2 sequences are MNHEY and SVGAGI. The TCR originated in an adult in good health. The chain combines TRBV6-5 with TRBJ1-1; TRBD1 matches at 8 bases. This material consisted of peripheral blood, taken on day 0 of AZD1222 vaccination. CDR3 in amino acids: CASSYDRGNTEAFF. CDR3 nucleotide sequence: TGTGCCAGCAGTTACGACAGGGGGAACACTGAAGCTTTCTTT.